The clone carrying this T cell receptor (beta chain) was observed a few times. Its antigen is not identified. This sample stems from a study of T cell repertoires in cytomegalovirus infection. J was trimmed by 3 bases and V by 4 bases; bases with no gene match: 5. CDR3 size: 14 residues. The germline CDR1 and CDR2 sequences are SGHAT and FQDESV (reference sequence). TCRdb analysed the reads with MiXCR anew, one entry per CDR3 protein. The sample carries about 890,000 distinct CDR3 sequences, around 32% recorded once. The sequencing here drew on cultured CD8+ T cells from PBMCs, taken from culture after CMV antigen stimulation. This TCR came from a human donor in good health (CMV status not recorded). Some clones in this sample may be carry-over from other donors' samples. The V gene is TRBV11-1, the J gene TRBJ2-5, with 7 positions matching TRBD1. The CDR3 bases are TGTGCCAGCAGCTATACAGGGGTCGAAGAGACCCAGTACTTC. It is translated as CASSYTGVEETQYF.